This entry features one T cell receptor beta chain sequence. Its target is not known. One junction end disagrees with the germline gene, perhaps due to a read error. The sample belongs to a study of tumor and adjacent non-tumor tissue in lung cancer. The wider study: The cohort had around twelve adenocarcinoma, 2 squamous cell and 1 small cell patients. Patients were aged roughly 31 to 76, roughly nine men and 5 women, stage I to III. On average, productive TCRbeta reads reached roughly 4 million per sample.

TCRbeta libraries were built with three rounds of nested PCR, modified from ARM-PCR. TCRdb ran MiXCR on the multiplex PCR reads and lists one entry per CDR3 protein. Of 200,000 to 250,000 distinct CDR3 sequences in the sample, 71% were seen once. Study-level findings and limits: In normal lung, the top 100 clones were significantly more dominant than in tumor.

Germline V CDR1 and CDR2: SEHNR, FQNEAQ (reference sequence). This CDR3 contains 14 residues. The template was RNA from unsorted bulk tissue. The clonotype was recovered from a man aged 60-69 years with non-small cell lung cancer. Material for sequencing was lung tumor tissue. J is TRBJ2-4 and V is TRBV7-9, with 7 bases identical to TRBD2. For the CDR3, the DNA is TGTGCCACCAGCTCGTGGGGGGGTGAAAACATTCAGTACTTC. This encodes CATSSWGGENIQYF.